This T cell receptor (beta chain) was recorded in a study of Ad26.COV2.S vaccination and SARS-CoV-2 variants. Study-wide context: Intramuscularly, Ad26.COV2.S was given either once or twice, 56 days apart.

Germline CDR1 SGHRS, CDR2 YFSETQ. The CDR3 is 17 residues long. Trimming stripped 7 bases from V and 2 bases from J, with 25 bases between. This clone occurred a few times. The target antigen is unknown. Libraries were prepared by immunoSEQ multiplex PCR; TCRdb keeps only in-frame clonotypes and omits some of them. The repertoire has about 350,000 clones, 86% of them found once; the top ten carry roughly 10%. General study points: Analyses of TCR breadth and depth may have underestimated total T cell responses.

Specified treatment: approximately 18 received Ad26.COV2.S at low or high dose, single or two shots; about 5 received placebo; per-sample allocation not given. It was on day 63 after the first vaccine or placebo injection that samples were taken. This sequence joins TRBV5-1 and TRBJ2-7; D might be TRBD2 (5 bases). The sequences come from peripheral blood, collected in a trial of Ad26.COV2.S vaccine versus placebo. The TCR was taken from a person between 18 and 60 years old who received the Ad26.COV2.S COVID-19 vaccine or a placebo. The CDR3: CASAPGLRAYATYEQYF. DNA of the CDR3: TGCGCCAGCGCCCCGGGCCTGCGGGCCTATGCTACCTACGAGCAGTACTTC.